A selection of T cell receptor beta chains follows, all from one sample in a study of shared clonotypes between healthy human individuals. Clones were sequenced by immunoSEQ multiplex PCR, and TCRdb holds only the in-frame ones, with some missing. Counted here are roughly 2.1 million clones, about 93% occurring once; the ten biggest clones make up approximately 1.7%. Source material: naive CD8+ T cells from PBMCs. The receptors come from a man aged 18-30 years in good health. Some clones in this sample may be carry-over from other donors' samples. Each CDR3 is given with its conserved first and last residue. A D gene is named only where the DNA matches it firmly. Clone size appears in some rows only: once, few, many, or a class for an expanded clone.

d_gene,j_gene,v_gene,abundance,CDR3aa,CDR3nt
TRBD2,TRBJ2-1,TRBV13,-,CASSLQWEGRNEQFF,TGTGCCAGCAGCCTCCAGTGGGAGGGCCGTAATGAGCAGTTCTTC
TRBD1,TRBJ2-7,TRBV5-1,-,CASSASGGEQYF,TGCGCCAGCAGCGCCTCAGGGGGCGAGCAGTACTTC
-,TRBJ2-7,TRBV6-5,-,CASSTGPTAYEQYF,TGTGCCAGCAGTACCGGACCCACGGCCTACGAGCAGTACTTC
-,TRBJ1-4,TRBV28,-,CASSFGVINEKLFF,TGTGCCAGCAGTTTTGGGGTTATCAATGAAAAACTGTTTTTT
TRBD2,TRBJ2-7,TRBV13,-,CASSPRTSGTAYEQYF,TGTGCCAGCAGCCCCCGGACTAGCGGGACCGCCTACGAGCAGTACTTC
TRBD1,TRBJ1-5,TRBV27,-,CASSLYKPRGLGGNQPQHF,TGTGCCAGCAGTTTATATAAACCCAGGGGGCTCGGAGGCAATCAGCCCCAGCATTTT
-,TRBJ1-1,TRBV19,-,CATTLGKGNTEAFF,TGTGCCACCACCTTGGGGAAAGGGAACACTGAAGCTTTCTTT
-,TRBJ1-2,TRBV9,-,CASSVDGGGYGYTF,TGTGCCAGCAGCGTAGACGGGGGCGGCTATGGCTACACCTTC
-,TRBJ1-2,TRBV19,-,CASTQRAPRGFAF,TGTGCCAGTACTCAACGGGCCCCGAGGGGTTTCGCCTTC
-,TRBJ2-7,TRBV28,-,CASSLLQRQQQYF,TGTGCCAGCAGCTTACTCCAACGACAGCAGCAGTACTTC
-,TRBJ2-7,TRBV27,-,CASSSVSGSYEQYF,TGTGCCAGCAGTTCCGTTAGCGGCTCCTACGAGCAGTACTTC
-,TRBJ2-7,TRBV7-4,-,CASGDAPRDHSYEQYF,TGTGCCAGCGGGGACGCCCCCCGGGACCACTCCTACGAGCAGTACTTC
-,TRBJ2-7,TRBV7-9,-,CASSLGSEGPSDEQYF,TGTGCCAGCAGCTTGGGGAGTGAGGGCCCAAGCGACGAGCAGTACTTC
-,TRBJ2-3,TRBV7-8,-,CASSLAVTDTQYF,TGTGCCAGCAGCTTAGCTGTCACAGATACGCAGTATTTT
-,TRBJ2-7,TRBV5-1,-,CASSSGRAWEQYF,TGCGCCAGCAGCTCCGGACGGGCGTGGGAGCAGTACTTC
-,TRBJ2-1,TRBV6-6,-,CASSYSPGNEQFF,TGTGCCAGCAGTTACTCGCCGGGAAATGAGCAGTTCTTC
-,TRBJ1-1,TRBV5-6,-,CASSLGRNTEAFF,TGTGCCAGCAGCTTGGGGCGGAACACTGAAGCTTTCTTT
TRBD2,TRBJ2-7,TRBV5-1,-,CASSPTSGGSYEQYF,TGCGCCAGCAGCCCAACTAGCGGGGGGTCCTACGAGCAGTACTTC
-,TRBJ2-5,TRBV5-6,-,CASSPKSGEVAAYQETQYF,TGTGCCAGCAGCCCGAAGTCAGGGGAGGTAGCGGCGTACCAAGAGACCCAGTACTTC
-,TRBJ1-4,TRBV19,-,CASSSMDSNEKLFF,TGTGCCAGTAGTTCGATGGACTCGAATGAAAAACTGTTTTTT
TRBD2,TRBJ2-1,TRBV2,-,CASSGLAGEGSGEFF,TGTGCCAGCAGTGGACTAGCGGGAGAAGGAAGTGGGGAGTTCTTC
-,TRBJ1-4,TRBV29-1,-,CSVEGSKDNEKLFF,TGCAGCGTTGAAGGGTCGAAGGATAATGAAAAACTGTTTTTT
TRBD2,TRBJ2-7,TRBV6-1,-,CASSWGGLGQYF,TGTGCCAGCAGTTGGGGGGGATTAGGGCAGTACTTC
-,TRBJ1-1,TRBV6-1,-,CATRRLNTEAFF,TGTGCCACCAGAAGGCTGAACACTGAAGCTTTCTTT
TRBD1,TRBJ1-1,TRBV27,-,CASSFSRGRSEAFF,TGTGCCAGCAGTTTTAGCAGGGGGAGGTCTGAAGCTTTCTTT
TRBD1,TRBJ1-4,TRBV7-8,-,CASSFPPRGQQEKLFF,TGTGCCAGCAGCTTTCCCCCCAGGGGACAGCAGGAAAAACTGTTTTTT
-,TRBJ2-7,TRBV7-9,-,CASSSGTYYEQYF,TGTGCCAGCAGCTCGGGGACATACTACGAGCAGTACTTC
-,TRBJ2-7,TRBV7-9,-,CASSYGRYEQYF,TGTGCCAGCAGCTATGGCAGATACGAGCAGTACTTC
-,TRBJ1-2,TRBV7-9,-,CASSLQGGGAGYGYTF,TGTGCCAGCAGCCTCCAAGGGGGGGGCGCAGGCTATGGCTACACCTTC
-,TRBJ2-5,TRBV15,few,CATSRGQETQYF,TGTGCCACCAGCAGGGGGCAAGAGACCCAGTACTTC
-,TRBJ2-7,TRBV15,-,CATSRGTASSYEQYF,TGTGCCACCAGCAGAGGGACAGCCAGCTCCTACGAGCAGTACTTC
-,TRBJ2-5,TRBV7-9,-,CASLLGLQETQYF,TGTGCCAGCCTCCTCGGGTTACAAGAGACCCAGTACTTC
TRBD1,TRBJ1-2,TRBV27,-,CASRGQGQSANYGYTF,TGTGCCAGCAGGGGACAGGGCCAGTCGGCAAACTATGGCTACACCTTC
TRBD2,TRBJ2-1,TRBV7-3,-,CASSLTGLAGNNEQFF,TGTGCCAGCAGCTTAACGGGACTAGCGGGGAACAATGAGCAGTTCTTC
-,TRBJ2-7,TRBV27,-,CASSLKPDFLYEQYF,TGTGCCAGCAGTTTAAAACCGGATTTCCTCTACGAGCAGTACTTC
TRBD1,TRBJ2-2,TRBV4-3,-,CASSQGTGDTGELFF,TGCGCCAGCAGCCAAGGGACAGGGGACACCGGGGAGCTGTTTTTT
-,TRBJ2-7,TRBV30,-,CAWSVVNGAYEQYF,TGTGCCTGGAGTGTTGTGAACGGAGCCTACGAGCAGTACTTC
-,TRBJ1-1,TRBV27,-,CASSSPQRGTEAFF,TGTGCCAGCAGTTCGCCCCAGCGGGGCACTGAAGCTTTCTTT
TRBD2,TRBJ2-1,TRBV27,-,CASSPGTSSYNEQFF,TGTGCCAGCAGTCCCGGGACTAGCAGCTACAATGAGCAGTTCTTC
TRBD2,TRBJ2-7,TRBV28,-,CASGTKGTSESYEQYF,TGTGCCAGCGGCACGAAAGGGACTAGCGAGTCCTACGAGCAGTACTTC
-,TRBJ2-5,TRBV19,-,CASSNPTIGETQYF,TGTGCCAGTAGTAACCCGACTATAGGGGAGACCCAGTACTTC
-,TRBJ2-7,TRBV7-9,-,CASSSRLDRPYEQYF,TGTGCCAGCAGCTCGAGACTCGACCGTCCATACGAGCAGTACTTC
TRBD1,TRBJ2-2,TRBV29-1,-,CSADRAGELFF,TGCAGCGCTGACAGGGCTGGGGAGCTGTTTTTT
TRBD2,TRBJ2-7,TRBV7-9,-,CASSLGGFYEQYF,TGTGCCAGCAGCTTGGGAGGGTTCTACGAGCAGTACTTC
-,TRBJ1-1,TRBV4-2,few,CASSQAITRLNTEAFF,TGTGCCAGCAGCCAAGCAATAACCAGATTAAACACTGAAGCTTTCTTT
-,TRBJ1-1,TRBV4-3,-,CASSLGYEAFF,TGCGCCAGCAGCTTAGGGTATGAAGCTTTCTTT
-,TRBJ1-1,TRBV5-5,-,CASHTLGTEAFF,TGTGCCAGCCATACCCTGGGGACTGAAGCTTTCTTT
-,TRBJ2-2,TRBV12-5,-,CASGLGNSIPGELFF,TGTGCTAGTGGTTTGGGCAATAGTATCCCCGGGGAGCTGTTTTTT
-,TRBJ2-1,TRBV5-6,-,CASSPGVGNEQFF,TGTGCCAGCAGCCCCGGGGTCGGCAATGAGCAGTTCTTC
-,TRBJ1-2,TRBV28,-,CASSSPPLRYGYTF,TGTGCCAGCAGTTCCCCGCCCCTCCGTTATGGCTACACCTTC
-,TRBJ1-1,TRBV19,-,CASSLGVTEAFF,TGTGCCAGTAGTTTGGGGGTCACTGAAGCTTTCTTT
-,TRBJ1-5,TRBV19,-,CASSPRASKPQHF,TGTGCCAGTAGTCCGAGGGCTAGTAAGCCCCAGCATTTT
-,TRBJ2-7,TRBV30,-,CAWSVFGDGAEQYF,TGTGCCTGGAGTGTATTTGGGGATGGCGCCGAGCAGTACTTC
-,TRBJ2-1,TRBV7-3,-,CASSRTGEQFF,TGTGCCAGCAGCCGAACCGGGGAGCAGTTCTTC
-,TRBJ2-7,TRBV27,-,CASSLGGREYEQYF,TGTGCCAGCAGTTTGGGGGGCAGGGAGTACGAGCAGTACTTC
-,TRBJ1-2,TRBV5-6,-,CASSLVNSKSF,TGTGCCAGCAGCTTGGTGAACAGCAAGTCCTTC
-,TRBJ2-7,TRBV29-1,-,CSVEDQGTVDLYEQYF,TGCAGCGTTGAAGATCAGGGGACCGTGGATTTATACGAGCAGTACTTC